The 19 T cell receptor beta chains below come from one sample, sequenced in a study of blood T cell repertoires in COVID-19. Here immunoSEQ multiplex PCR was the method, and the copy in TCRdb shows in-frame clones only, minus some. Here the sample spans fewer than 200,000 clones, around 87% being singletons. The sample taken for sequencing was peripheral blood. The receptors derive from a woman older than 75 with COVID-19, enrolled during active disease.

V gene TRBV2 combines with J gene TRBJ2-1; TRBD2 is a possible D gene (7 bases). Germline V gene sequence: CDR1 SNHLY, CDR2 FYNNEI. Trimming removed 1 base from V and 7 bases from J, with 14 bases in between. The CDR3 sequence is 15 residues long. The CDR3 bases are TGTGCCAGCAGTGAAGATCGGGGGGCGAGGAATGAGCAGTTCTTC. It encodes CASSEDRGARNEQFF.

The genes are TRBV6-2 or TRBV6-3 and TRBJ1-1, with D possibly TRBD1 on 6 matching bases. This CDR3 region has 14 residues. V gave up 6 bases and J gave up 10 bases, with 21 bases separating them. Germline CDR1 reads MNHEY; CDR2 reads SVGEGT. The CDR3 DNA sequence: TGTGCCAGCAGCGAAACCGGGACACCGGGGGGAGCTTTCTTT. This gives the protein CASSETGTPGGAFF.

Notes on this clone: Its ends do not fully match the called genes, so a read error is possible. This chain links TRBV7-7 with TRBJ2-5; 9 bases map to TRBD2. The CDR3 has 19 residues. Germline loops: CDR1 SSHAT, CDR2 FNYEAQ (reference sequence). CDR3 coding DNA: TGTGCTAGCAGCCGACGTTGGGCTAGCGGGACTCATTTCCCAGAGACCCAGTACTTC. Encoded protein: CASSRRWASGTHFPETQYF.

The rearrangement uses TRBV27 and TRBJ2-1; D not certain. CDR3 size: 12 residues. The V gene's germline CDR1 is MNHEY and CDR2 SMNVEV (reference sequence). V dropped 6 bases and J dropped 6 bases, with 9 bases sitting between them. Written as DNA, the CDR3 is TGTGCCAGCAGAAGAACCAGCAATGAGCAGTTCTTC. Encoded protein: CASRRTSNEQFF.

The V gene is TRBV2, the J gene TRBJ2-1; 9 bases agree with TRBD1. Trimming removed 11 bases from V and 3 bases from J; junction bases left unmatched: 5. The length of the CDR3 is 13 residues. Germline assignment: CDR1 SNHLY and CDR2 FYNNEI. CDR3 sequence: CAGRTGVYNEQFF. CDR3 DNA sequence: TGTGCCGGAAGGACAGGGGTCTACAATGAGCAGTTCTTC.

The rearrangement joins TRBV7-2 to TRBJ2-5, with D perhaps matching TRBD1 (5 bases). The V end was cut by 5 bases, the J end by 1 base, with 14 bases between. The CDR3 covers 15 residues. Germline V CDR1 and CDR2: SGHTA, FQGNSA. The CDR3 is CASSPNRQTQETQYF. For the CDR3, the DNA is TGTGCCAGCAGCCCAAACCGACAGACCCAAGAGACCCAGTACTTC.

The rearrangement joins TRBV3-1 (or the pseudogene TRBV3-2) to TRBJ1-3; TRBD1 aligns across 9 bases. V dropped 2 bases and J dropped 4; count of bases not matched to a gene: 9. CDR3 length: 17 amino acids. Germline values: CDR1 LGHDT, CDR2 YNNKEL (reference sequence). The CDR3 is CASSQPIQGAEGNTIYF. In DNA form, the CDR3 reads TGTGCCAGCAGCCAACCGATACAGGGGGCAGAAGGAAACACCATATATTTT.

The chain combines TRBV5-1 with TRBJ1-2; D gene unclear. Germline CDR1 reads SGHRS; CDR2 reads YFSETQ. CDR3 length: 15 residues. V lost 0 bases and J 7 bases, leaving 16 bases between the germline ends. The CDR3 region is CASSLATEKIAGYTF. The CDR3 DNA reads TGCGCCAGCAGCTTGGCCACCGAGAAAATTGCTGGCTACACCTTC.

V usage is TRBV15 and J usage is TRBJ2-1; D unresolved. The V and J ends lost 4 bases and 9 bases respectively, with 16 bases between them. The CDR3 length is 14 residues. CDR1 LNHNV and CDR2 YYDKDF come from the germline V gene (reference sequence). The CDR3: CATSNLSNFGEQFF. The CDR3 coding sequence is TGTGCCACCAGCAATTTGTCCAACTTCGGTGAGCAGTTCTTC.

The rearrangement links TRBV6-2 or TRBV6-3 to TRBJ1-1; D gene uncertain. V was shortened by 0 bases and J by 14 bases, with 19 bases between the two germline ends. The CDR3 is 14 residues long. The V gene's germline CDR1 is MNHEY and CDR2 SVGEGT. CDR3 sequence reads: CASSYSEWAERPFF. The CDR3 nucleotides are TGTGCCAGCAGTTACTCGGAGTGGGCAGAGCGGCCCTTCTTT.

The chain carries TRBV7-2 and TRBJ2-4; 7 bases are shared with TRBD2. Germline trimming cut 4 bases from V and 8 bases from J; bases unmatched to any gene: 8. The germline V gene encodes CDR1 SGHTA and CDR2 FQGNSA. The CDR3 sequence is 14 residues long. The CDR3, as DNA: TGTGCCAGCAGCTCTAGCGGACCGGGGGACATTCAGTACTTC. Translating gives CASSSSGPGDIQYF. Based on the CDR3 plus reference TRBV7-2 and TRBJ2-4, the full variable domain is GAGVSQSPSNKVTEKGKDVELRCDPISGHTALYWYRQSLGQGLEFLIYFQGNSAPDKSGLPSDRFSAERTGGSVSTLTIQRTQQEDSAVYLCASSSSGPGDIQYFGAGTRLSVL.

This sequence joins TRBV19 and TRBJ2-3; 7 bases are shared with TRBD2. This CDR3 region has 17 residues. The trim removed 3 bases at V and 4 bases at J, leaving 13 bases unmatched. The V gene's germline CDR1 is LNHDA and CDR2 SQIVND (reference sequence). The CDR3 loop is CASSIRFPREFADTQYF. The CDR3 bases are TGTGCCAGTAGTATCCGGTTTCCGCGGGAGTTTGCAGATACGCAGTATTTT.

The J gene is TRBJ2-7, the V gene TRBV5-1, with 8 bases that match TRBD2. There are 17 residues in the CDR3. V lost 2 bases to trimming and J lost 1 base; unmatched junction nucleotides: 11. Germline CDR1 and CDR2: SGHRS and YFSETQ. The CDR3 reads CASSLSRREGASYEQYF. The CDR3, as DNA: TGCGCCAGCAGCTTAAGTAGACGGGAGGGCGCGTCCTACGAGCAGTACTTC. Supplemented by reference TRBV5-1 and TRBJ2-7, the full variable domain reads KAGVTQTPRYLIKTRGQQVTLSCSPISGHRSVSWYQQTPGQGLQFLFEYFSETQRNKGNFPGRFSGRQFSNSRSEMNVSTLELGDSALYLCASSLSRREGASYEQYFGPGTRLTVT.

The chain is built from TRBV3-1 (or the pseudogene TRBV3-2) and TRBJ2-1, with 9 bases fitting TRBD2. Germline V CDR1 and CDR2: LGHDT, YNNKEL (reference sequence). The CDR3 covers 15 residues. J was trimmed by 7 bases and V by 0 bases; bases with no gene match: 4. Written as DNA, the CDR3 is TGTGCCAGCAGCCAAGATATACTAGCGGGTAATGAGCAGTTCTTC. Translating gives CASSQDILAGNEQFF.

The V gene is TRBV4-3, the J gene TRBJ2-5, with a possible D match to TRBD1 (6 bases). Germline V gene sequence: CDR1 LGHNA, CDR2 YSLEER. V dropped 0 bases and J dropped 2 bases, with 10 bases sitting between them. The CDR3 runs 15 residues. The CDR3 region has the DNA TGCGCCAGCAGCCAAGAAGAGACAGGACAAGAGACCCAGTACTTC. Its translation is CASSQEETGQETQYF.

The chain's CDR3 is CASSLGQFVSEAFF. The DNA of the CDR3 is TGCGCCAGCAGCTTGGGACAGTTCGTCTCTGAAGCTTTCTTT. The chain combines TRBV5-1 with TRBJ1-1; a weak D match, TRBD1 (5 bases). The V gene's germline CDR1 is SGHRS and CDR2 YFSETQ. This CDR3 is 14 amino acids long. The germline V and J ends were trimmed by 0 bases and 6 bases, with 12 bases remaining between them.

The chain has TRBV20-1 and TRBJ1-3; D is uncertain. V was clipped by 3 bases and J by 2 bases, with 17 bases between them. CDR1 DFQATT and CDR2 SNEGSKA come from the germline V gene (reference sequence). The CDR3 loop spans 16 amino acids. CDR3 protein: CSASRPPLDPGNTIYF. The DNA of the CDR3 is TGCAGTGCTAGTCGCCCACCCTTAGATCCTGGAAACACCATATATTTT.

This chain links TRBV4-3 with TRBJ2-2; 10 bases align to TRBD2. CDR1 is LGHNA and CDR2 is YSLEER in the germline V gene. CDR3 size: 17 residues. V shed 1 base, J shed 8 bases, and the junction held 10 bases outside the gene matches. In DNA form, the CDR3 reads TGCGCCAGCAGCCAAGGGTTGGGGCCAGCGGGAGGGGGGGAGCTGTTTTTT. Translated, it gives CASSQGLGPAGGGELFF.

The gene calls are TRBV5-5 and TRBJ2-5, with 8 bases matching TRBD2. The CDR3 spans 14 residues. CDR1 and CDR2 from the germline V gene are SGHKS and YYEKEE (reference sequence). The ends lost 4 bases at V and 5 bases at J; junction bases unmatched: 7. The CDR3 here is CASSGSGTGETQYF. The CDR3 region has the DNA TGTGCCAGCAGCGGTAGCGGGACGGGGGAGACCCAGTACTTC.